Below, 20 T cell receptor beta chains from the same sample are listed, as sequenced in a study of early T cells in non-severe SARS-CoV-2 infection. MiXCR was run by TCRdb on the 5' RACE reads, yielding one entry per CDR3 protein. The table has around 57,000 distinct CDR3 sequences, just over 8% seen once. What was sequenced was whole blood. Receptor source: an adult who was a healthcare worker with PCR-confirmed SARS-CoV-2 infection or an uninfected control (not recorded which).

Ten or more counts support this clonotype. This sequence joins TRBV9 and TRBJ2-7; tentative D call: TRBD2 (6 bases). CDR1 is SGDLS, CDR2 YYNGEE, per germline. V lost 4 bases to trimming and J lost 3 bases, with 14 bases between them. The CDR3 length is 14 residues. The CDR3: CASSSPVGGYEQYF. As DNA, the CDR3 is TGTGCCAGCAGCTCCCCCGTGGGGGGCTACGAGCAGTACTTC.

V and J are TRBV3-1 and TRBJ1-1; possible D gene TRBD1, 5 bases. Looked up from germline, CDR1 is LGHDT and CDR2 is YNNKEL (reference sequence). Trimming left V 5 bases short and J 0 bases short, with 13 bases between. The CDR3 consists of 15 residues. Here the CDR3 reads CASSTMRGMNTEAFF. In nucleotides, the CDR3 is TGTGCCAGCAGCACGATGCGGGGCATGAACACTGAAGCTTTCTTT.

This clonotype was found many times. This rearrangement joins TRBV5-1 to TRBJ1-6; tentative D call: TRBD1 (5 bases). The germline V and J ends were trimmed by 6 bases and 7 bases, with 17 bases remaining between them. Germline CDR1 SGHRS, CDR2 YFSETQ. The CDR3 loop spans 15 amino acids. The CDR3 sequence: CASTPSGTENSPLHF. CDR3 DNA sequence: TGCGCCAGCACCCCATCCGGGACGGAGAATTCACCCCTCCACTTT.

The sample holds a few counts of this clonotype. This rearrangement joins TRBV2 to TRBJ1-2, with 8 nucleotides matching TRBD1. Trimming at V came to 5 bases and at J to 8 bases, leaving 4 bases not matched to a gene. The length of the CDR3 is 12 residues. The germline CDR1 and CDR2 sequences are SNHLY and FYNNEI. CDR3: CASSTGGWGYTF. The CDR3 bases are TGTGCCAGCAGTACAGGGGGATGGGGCTACACCTTC.

This clonotype has more than one count but fewer than ten. V is TRBV20-1 and J is TRBJ1-4, with D maybe TRBD1 (6 bases). Germline-derived CDR1 and CDR2 are DFQATT and SNEGSKA (reference sequence). V lost 2 bases and J lost 0, with 7 bases in between. The CDR3 totals 14 residues. This CDR3 reads CSARSGATNEKLFF. The CDR3 region has the DNA TGCAGTGCTAGATCAGGGGCAACTAATGAAAAACTGTTTTTT.

The chain links TRBV7-9 to TRBJ2-3, with TRBD2 matching over 7 bases. The CDR3 sequence is 16 residues long. V was clipped by 5 bases and J by 5 bases; unmatched bases: 13. The germline V gene has CDR1 SEHNR and CDR2 FQNEAQ (reference sequence). CDR3 nucleotide sequence: TGTGCCAGCAGCGCACGACTAGCCAAGAGCCTAGATACGCAGTATTTT. Residues: CASSARLAKSLDTQYF.

This clonotype occurred a few times. V is TRBV24-1 and J is TRBJ2-7; possibly TRBD1 for D (6 bases). CDR3 size: 13 residues. CDR1 is KGHDR, CDR2 SFDVKD, per germline. V lost 4 bases, J lost 7 bases, and 13 bases lay in between. CDR3 protein: CATSERGNGEQYF. The CDR3 nucleotides are TGTGCCACCAGTGAAAGGGGGAACGGGGAGCAGTACTTC.

This clonotype is judged medium-sized (0.01 to 0.1%). The V and J genes are TRBV29-1 and TRBJ1-3; D is uncertain. V dropped 7 bases and J dropped 0 bases, with 13 bases sitting between them. This CDR3 comprises 14 residues. Germline loops: CDR1 SQVTM, CDR2 ANQGSEA. CDR3 region: CSGRRSCSGNTIYF. As DNA, the CDR3 is TGCAGCGGGCGGAGGAGTTGCTCTGGAAACACCATATATTTT.

This clonotype was seen many times. The chain employs TRBV7-8 and TRBJ2-1; no clear D gene. Germline assignment: CDR1 SGHVS and CDR2 FQNEAQ. V lost 4 bases to trimming and J lost 1 base, with 11 bases between them. The CDR3 is 15 amino acids. The CDR3 sequence is CASSSAYGSYNEQFF. CDR3 DNA sequence: TGTGCCAGCAGCTCCGCGTATGGGTCCTACAATGAGCAGTTCTTC.

This clonotype was picked up many times. The chain is built from TRBV19 and TRBJ2-1; no clear D gene. The CDR3 spans 13 residues. V was pared by 4 bases and J by 6 bases, with 10 bases between. CDR1 is LNHDA, CDR2 SQIVND, per germline (reference sequence). CDR3 protein: CASSRSRPNEQFF. The CDR3, as DNA: TGTGCCAGTAGTAGGTCCAGGCCCAATGAGCAGTTCTTC.

CDR3 DNA sequence: TGCAGTGCGGTAGCGGGGGGGTCTAGCACAGATACGCAGTATTTT. It codes for CSAVAGGSSTDTQYF. This chain connects TRBV20-1 to TRBJ2-3, with 11 nucleotides matching TRBD2. Per germline, CDR1 DFQATT and CDR2 SNEGSKA (reference sequence). Trimming at V came to 6 bases and at J to 0 bases, leaving 5 bases not matched to a gene. The CDR3 is 15 amino acids.

This clonotype was found a few times. V gene TRBV29-1 combines with J gene TRBJ2-3, with D hard to call. CDR1 is SQVTM, CDR2 ANQGSEA, per germline. Between the trimmed V and J ends, which lost 5 bases and 2 bases, there was a span of 8 bases. This CDR3 contains 12 residues. The DNA for the CDR3 is TGCAGCGTTCCCAGCGCCACAGATACGCAGTATTTT. Its translation is CSVPSATDTQYF.

This clonotype appeared a few times. CDR3 loop: CASSSGGQGNEQFF. The CDR3 nucleotides are TGTGCCAGCAGCTCTGGGGGGCAGGGGAATGAGCAGTTCTTC. This chain uses TRBV7-9 with TRBJ2-1, with D perhaps matching TRBD1 or TRBD2 (6 bases each). Trimming stripped 4 bases from V and 7 bases from J, with 14 bases between. The germline gives CDR1 SEHNR, CDR2 FQNEAQ (reference sequence). CDR3 length: 14 amino acids.

The gene calls are TRBV20-1 and TRBJ1-3; tentatively, D is TRBD1 (6 bases). Trimming pared 0 bases from V and 0 bases from J, leaving 12 bases between. The CDR3 runs to 16 residues. Germline V gene data show CDR1 as DFQATT and CDR2 as SNEGSKA (reference sequence). The CDR3 protein is CSARDPWTDSGNTIYF. CDR3 in DNA: TGCAGTGCTAGAGATCCTTGGACAGACTCTGGAAACACCATATATTTT.

The genes are TRBV12-3 or TRBV12-4 and TRBJ2-3, with TRBD2 matching over 9 bases. The CDR3 has 15 residues. After removal of 3 bases from V and 0 bases from J, the junction contained 1 base not matched to a gene. CDR3 DNA sequence: TGTGCCAGCAGTTTCCTAGCGGGAAGCACAGATACGCAGTATTTT. This gives the protein CASSFLAGSTDTQYF.

This clonotype was observed many times. The chain combines TRBV21-1 with TRBJ2-7; the DNA was not used to check the table's D call, TRBD1. TRBV21-1 is deemed a pseudogene. The CDR3 spans 15 residues. CDR3 DNA: TGTGCCAGCAGCACCTCCGGGACAGTCTTTTACGAGCAGTACTTC. Protein product: CASSTSGTVFYEQYF.

This clonotype was seen repeatedly, ten times or more. This sequence joins TRBV6-1 and TRBJ1-1; D is uncertain. CDR1 and CDR2 (germline): MNHNS, SASEGT. There are 13 residues in the CDR3. Trimming shortened V by 7 bases and J by 0 bases, and 9 bases separated the two germline ends. CDR3 protein: CASTRALNTEAFF. Written as DNA, the CDR3 is TGTGCCAGCACCAGAGCCTTGAACACTGAAGCTTTCTTT.

This clonotype was recorded at least ten times. This chain links TRBV24-1 with TRBJ2-5; maybe TRBD2 (5 bases). This CDR3 region has 13 residues. The V end lost 3 bases, the J end lost 7 bases, and 11 bases lay between the germline ends. CDR1 and CDR2 (germline): KGHDR, SFDVKD. The CDR3 protein is CATSDGSVGTQYF. The CDR3 DNA reads as TGTGCCACCAGTGATGGTAGCGTCGGGACCCAGTACTTC.

As to this clonotype: The junction does not match germline at one end; this may be a read error. This rearrangement joins TRBV25-1 to TRBJ2-7, with D tentatively TRBD1 (6 bases). The CDR3 is made up of 14 amino acids. Germline V gene sequence: CDR1 MGHDK, CDR2 SYGVNS. CDR3 residues: CVSSVVGGSYEQYF. For the CDR3, the DNA is TGTGTCAGCAGTGTGGTAGGGGGTTCCTACGAGCAGTACTTC.

This clonotype has at least ten counts. V gene TRBV28 combines with J gene TRBJ2-2; 7 bases align to TRBD2. The trim removed 6 bases at V and 7 bases at J, leaving 11 bases unmatched. Germline V lookup: CDR1 MDHEN, CDR2 SYDVKM. The CDR3 runs to 15 residues. This CDR3 is CASSGGGANIGELFF. CDR3 nucleotide sequence: TGTGCCAGCAGCGGGGGAGGGGCTAATATCGGGGAGCTGTTTTTT.